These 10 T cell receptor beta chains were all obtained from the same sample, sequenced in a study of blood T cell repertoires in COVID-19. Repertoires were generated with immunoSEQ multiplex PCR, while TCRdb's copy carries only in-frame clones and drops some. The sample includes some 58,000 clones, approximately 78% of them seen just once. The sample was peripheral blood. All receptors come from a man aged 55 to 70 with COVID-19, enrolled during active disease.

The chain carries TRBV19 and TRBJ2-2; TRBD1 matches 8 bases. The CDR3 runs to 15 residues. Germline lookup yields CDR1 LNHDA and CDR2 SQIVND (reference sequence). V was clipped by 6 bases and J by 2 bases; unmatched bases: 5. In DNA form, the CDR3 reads TGTGCCAGTAGCTCCGGGACAGGAAACACCGGGGAGCTGTTTTTT. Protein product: CASSSGTGNTGELFF.

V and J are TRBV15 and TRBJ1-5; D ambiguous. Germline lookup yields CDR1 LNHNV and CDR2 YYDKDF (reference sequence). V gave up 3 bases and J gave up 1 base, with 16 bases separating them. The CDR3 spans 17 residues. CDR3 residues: CATSRRPRAESNQPQHF. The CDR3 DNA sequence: TGTGCCACCAGCAGGCGGCCCAGAGCCGAGAGCAATCAGCCCCAGCATTTT. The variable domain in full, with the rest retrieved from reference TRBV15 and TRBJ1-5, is DAMVIQNPRYQVTQFGKPVTLSCSQTLNHNVMYWYQQKSSQAPKLLFHYYDKDFNNEADTPDNFQSRRPNTSFCFLDIRSPGLGDTAMYLCATSRRPRAESNQPQHFGDGTRLSIL.

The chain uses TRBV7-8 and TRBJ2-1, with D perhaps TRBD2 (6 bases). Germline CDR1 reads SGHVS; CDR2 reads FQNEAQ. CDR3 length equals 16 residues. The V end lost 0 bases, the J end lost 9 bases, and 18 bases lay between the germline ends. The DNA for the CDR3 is TGTGCCAGCAGCTTAGCCCAGGGACTCGCCCATGCTGAGCAGTTCTTC. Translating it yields CASSLAQGLAHAEQFF.

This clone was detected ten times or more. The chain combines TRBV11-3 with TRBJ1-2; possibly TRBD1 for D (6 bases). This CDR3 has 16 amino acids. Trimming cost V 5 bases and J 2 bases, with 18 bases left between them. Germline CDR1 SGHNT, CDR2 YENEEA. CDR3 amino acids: CASSKSTTGSNYGYTF. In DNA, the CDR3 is TGTGCCAGCAGCAAGAGTACGACAGGTTCAAACTATGGCTACACCTTC.

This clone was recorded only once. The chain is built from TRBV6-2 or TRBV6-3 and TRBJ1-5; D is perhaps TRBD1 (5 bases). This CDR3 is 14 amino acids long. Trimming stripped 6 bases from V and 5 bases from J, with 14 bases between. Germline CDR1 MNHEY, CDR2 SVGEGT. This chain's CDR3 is CASSLNRYYQPQHF. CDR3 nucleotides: TGTGCCAGCAGCCTGAACAGGTATTATCAGCCCCAGCATTTT.

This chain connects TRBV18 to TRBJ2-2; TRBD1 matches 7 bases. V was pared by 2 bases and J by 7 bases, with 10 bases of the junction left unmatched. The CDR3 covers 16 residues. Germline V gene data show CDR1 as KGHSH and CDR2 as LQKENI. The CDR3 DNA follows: TGTGCCAGCTCACCAAAATCCCCAGGGGGAAGCGGGGAGCTGTTTTTT. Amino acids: CASSPKSPGGSGELFF.

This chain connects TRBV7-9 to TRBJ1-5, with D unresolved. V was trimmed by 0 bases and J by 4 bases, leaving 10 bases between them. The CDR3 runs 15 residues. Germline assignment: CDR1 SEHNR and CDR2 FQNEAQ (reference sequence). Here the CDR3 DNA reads TGTGCCAGCAGCTTAGCGCCGACGGGGAATCAGCCCCAGCATTTT. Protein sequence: CASSLAPTGNQPQHF.

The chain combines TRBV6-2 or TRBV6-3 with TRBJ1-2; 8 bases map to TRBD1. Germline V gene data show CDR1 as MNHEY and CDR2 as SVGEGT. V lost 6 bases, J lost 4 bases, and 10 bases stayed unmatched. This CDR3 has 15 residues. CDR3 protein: CASSPTGQVLYGYTF. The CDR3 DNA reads TGTGCCAGCAGCCCCACGGGACAGGTTCTCTATGGCTACACCTTC.

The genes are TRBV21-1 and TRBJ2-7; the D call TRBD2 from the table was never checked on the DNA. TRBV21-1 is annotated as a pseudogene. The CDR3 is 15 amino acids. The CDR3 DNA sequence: TGTGCCAGCCCCTTCCCCGGGACTAGCGTTTACGAGCAGTACTTC. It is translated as CASPFPGTSVYEQYF.

CDR3 residues: CASSFGGGDTDTQYF. DNA of the CDR3: TGCGCCAGCAGCTTTGGCGGGGGGGACACAGATACGCAGTATTTT. The rearrangement uses TRBV5-1 and TRBJ2-3; 9 bases agree with TRBD2. The CDR3 runs 15 residues. Unmatched junction bases numbered 3, after V lost 2 bases and J lost 2 bases. In germline, CDR1 is SGHRS, CDR2 YFSETQ.